This TCR beta chain was identified in a study of cytomegalovirus exposure and HLA in healthy donors. Broader study findings: A highly shared variant cluster was judged a likely technical artifact. Several of the most significant clusters appeared linked to common viral pathogens, based on a later analysis. TCR beta sequences reportedly predicted most subjects' HLA-A and HLA-B alleles accurately.

Trimming removed 1 base from V and 0 bases from J, with 13 bases in between. CDR3 length: 18 residues. Germline CDR1 is MGHRA and CDR2 is YSYEKL. For this clone: Its specificity is unknown.

The PCR used 60 Vbeta and 13 Jbeta primers. Libraries were prepared by immunoSEQ multiplex PCR; TCRdb keeps only in-frame clonotypes and omits some of them. The sample has approximately 42,000 clones; the top ten hold 7.5% to 9%. The specimen sequenced was PBMCs. This rearrangement joins TRBV4-1 to TRBJ1-6, with D maybe TRBD1 (5 bases). The TCR originated in a male donor in good health and CMV-seronegative. CDR3 sequence reads: CASSQGRADSSYNSPLHF. The CDR3 nucleotides are TGCGCCAGCAGCCAAGGCAGGGCCGATAGCTCCTATAATTCACCCCTCCACTTT.